This T cell receptor beta chain was sequenced in a study of post-analysis software for immune sequencing data. Points from the study as a whole: The five TRBV segments detected at higher frequency in patients than in controls included TRBV5-6, TRBV5-1 and TRBV20-1.

Included in the TCR beta cDNA libraries were unique molecular identifiers. TCRdb reanalysed the PCR reads using MiXCR and keeps one entry per CDR3 protein. The sample holds about 770,000 distinct CDR3 sequences, about 43% seen once. The sample holds a few counts of this clonotype. What it recognizes is unknown. Trimming left V 5 bases short and J 1 base short, with 12 bases between. The CDR3 is made up of 13 amino acids. In germline, CDR1 is DFQATT, CDR2 SNEGSKA (reference sequence). The TCR comes from a girl under 18 with multiple sclerosis. The sample taken for sequencing was blood. The chain links TRBV20-1 to TRBJ2-7; D is undetermined. The CDR3: CSASIPKSYEQYF. The CDR3 coding sequence is TGCAGTGCTTCCATCCCGAAGTCCTACGAGCAGTACTTC.